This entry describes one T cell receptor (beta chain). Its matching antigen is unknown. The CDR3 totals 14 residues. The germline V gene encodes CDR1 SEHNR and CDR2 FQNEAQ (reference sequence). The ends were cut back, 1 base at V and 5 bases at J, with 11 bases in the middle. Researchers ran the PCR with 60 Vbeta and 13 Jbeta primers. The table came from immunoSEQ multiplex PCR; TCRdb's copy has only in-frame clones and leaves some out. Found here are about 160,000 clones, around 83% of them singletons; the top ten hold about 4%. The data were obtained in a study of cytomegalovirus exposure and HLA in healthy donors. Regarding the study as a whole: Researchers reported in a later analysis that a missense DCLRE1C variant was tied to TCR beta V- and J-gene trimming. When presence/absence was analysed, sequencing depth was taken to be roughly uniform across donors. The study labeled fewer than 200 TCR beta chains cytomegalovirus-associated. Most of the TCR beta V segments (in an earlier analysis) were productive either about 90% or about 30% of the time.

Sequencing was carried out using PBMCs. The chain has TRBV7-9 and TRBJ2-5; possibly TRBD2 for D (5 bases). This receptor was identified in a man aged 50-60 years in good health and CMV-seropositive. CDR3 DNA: TGTGCCAGCAGCTTAGTATCGGGCGGGGAGACCCAGTACTTC. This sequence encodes CASSLVSGGETQYF.